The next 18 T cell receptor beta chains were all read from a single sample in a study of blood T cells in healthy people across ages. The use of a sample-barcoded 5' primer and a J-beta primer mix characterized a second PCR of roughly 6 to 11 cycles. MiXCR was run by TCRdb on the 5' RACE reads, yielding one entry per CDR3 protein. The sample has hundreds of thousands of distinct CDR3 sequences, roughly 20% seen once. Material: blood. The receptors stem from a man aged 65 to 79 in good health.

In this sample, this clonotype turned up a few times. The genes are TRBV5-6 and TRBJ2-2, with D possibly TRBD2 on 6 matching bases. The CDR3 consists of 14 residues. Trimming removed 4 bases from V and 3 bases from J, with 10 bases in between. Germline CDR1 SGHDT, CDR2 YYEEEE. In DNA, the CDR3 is TGTGCCAGCAGCCCGGACTATGACACCGGGGAGCTGTTTTTT. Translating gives CASSPDYDTGELFF.

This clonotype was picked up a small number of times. CDR3 sequence (DNA): TGTGCCAGCAGTTGGGGAATCAGCACAGATACGCAGTATTTT. Its translation: CASSWGISTDTQYF. The V gene is TRBV7-2, the J gene TRBJ2-3, with D uncertain. The CDR3 spans 14 residues. Germline V gives CDR1 SGHTA, CDR2 FQGNSA. V gave up 6 bases and J gave up 0 bases, with 10 bases separating them. Based on the CDR3 plus reference TRBV7-2 and TRBJ2-3, the full variable domain is GAGVSQSPSNKVTEKGKDVELRCDPISGHTALYWYRQSLGQGLEFLIYFQGNSAPDKSGLPSDRFSAERTGGSVSTLTIQRTQQEDSAVYLCASSWGISTDTQYFGPGTRLTVL.

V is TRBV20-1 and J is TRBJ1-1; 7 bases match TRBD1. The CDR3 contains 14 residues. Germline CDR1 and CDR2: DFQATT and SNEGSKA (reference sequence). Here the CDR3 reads CSPRDGTANTEAFF. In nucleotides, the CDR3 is TGCAGCCCCAGGGACGGGACAGCGAACACTGAAGCTTTCTTT.

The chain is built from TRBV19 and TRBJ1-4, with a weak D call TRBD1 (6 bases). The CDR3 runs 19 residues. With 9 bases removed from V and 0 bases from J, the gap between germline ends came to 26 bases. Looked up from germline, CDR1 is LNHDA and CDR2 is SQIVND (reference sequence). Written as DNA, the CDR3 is TGTGCCAGCAACAAAGTCCTGGTGCCAGGGGCGACAACTAATGAAAAACTGTTTTTT. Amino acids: CASNKVLVPGATTNEKLFF.

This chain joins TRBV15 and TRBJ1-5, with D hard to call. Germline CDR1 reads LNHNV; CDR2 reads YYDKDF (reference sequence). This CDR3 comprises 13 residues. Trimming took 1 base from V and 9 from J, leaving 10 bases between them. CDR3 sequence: CATSRATSGPQHF. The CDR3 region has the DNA TGTGCCACCAGCAGAGCAACGTCGGGGCCCCAGCATTTT.

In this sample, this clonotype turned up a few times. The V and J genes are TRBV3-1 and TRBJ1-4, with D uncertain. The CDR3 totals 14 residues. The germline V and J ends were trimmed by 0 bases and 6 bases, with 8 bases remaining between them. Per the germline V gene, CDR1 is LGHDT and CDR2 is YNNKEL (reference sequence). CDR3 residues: CASSQDPTDEKLFF. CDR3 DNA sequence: TGTGCCAGCAGCCAAGACCCAACCGATGAAAAACTGTTTTTT.

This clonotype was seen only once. DNA of the CDR3: TGTGCCAGCAGCTTACCAGGGCTAGCGGGAAGAGATACGCAGTATTTT. It encodes CASSLPGLAGRDTQYF. The V and J genes are TRBV7-2 and TRBJ2-3, with TRBD2 matching 9 bases. The CDR3 totals 16 residues. Losses at the gene ends were 2 bases for V and 5 bases for J; bases not matched to a gene: 8. CDR1 is SGHTA, CDR2 FQGNSA, per germline.

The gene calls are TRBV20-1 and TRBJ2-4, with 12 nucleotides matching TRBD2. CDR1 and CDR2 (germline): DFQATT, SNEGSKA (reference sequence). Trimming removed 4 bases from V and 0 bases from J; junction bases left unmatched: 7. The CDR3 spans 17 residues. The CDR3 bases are TGCAGTGCTATTTCTAGCGGGAGGGAGAGAGCCAAAAACATTCAGTACTTC. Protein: CSAISSGRERAKNIQYF.

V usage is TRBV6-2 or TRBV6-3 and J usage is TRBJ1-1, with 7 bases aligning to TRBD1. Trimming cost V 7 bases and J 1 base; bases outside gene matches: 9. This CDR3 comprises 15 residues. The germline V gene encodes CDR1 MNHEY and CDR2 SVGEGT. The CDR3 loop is CASNHRDSKNTEAFF. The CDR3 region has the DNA TGTGCCAGCAACCACCGGGACAGCAAGAACACTGAAGCTTTCTTT.

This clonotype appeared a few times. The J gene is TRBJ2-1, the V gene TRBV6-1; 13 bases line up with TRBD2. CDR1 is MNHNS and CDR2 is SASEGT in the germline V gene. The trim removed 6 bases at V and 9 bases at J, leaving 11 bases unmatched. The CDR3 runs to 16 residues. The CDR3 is CASSPRSGLAGTEQFF. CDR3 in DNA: TGTGCCAGCAGCCCCCGATCGGGACTAGCGGGAACTGAGCAGTTCTTC.

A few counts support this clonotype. CDR3 region: CASRPQGRVRNNVLTF. CDR3 coding DNA: TGTGCCAGCAGACCTCAGGGAAGGGTCCGCAACAACGTCCTGACTTTC. The gene calls are TRBV12-3 or TRBV12-4 and TRBJ2-6; tentative D call: TRBD1 (5 bases). The CDR3 totals 16 residues. V dropped 6 bases and J dropped 9 bases, with 21 bases sitting between them.

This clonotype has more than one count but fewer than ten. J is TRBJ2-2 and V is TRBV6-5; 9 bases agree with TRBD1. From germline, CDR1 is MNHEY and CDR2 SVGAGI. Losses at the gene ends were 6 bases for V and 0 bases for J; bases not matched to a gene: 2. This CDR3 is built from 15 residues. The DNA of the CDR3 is TGTGCCAGCAGGTGGGACAGGGCGAACACCGGGGAGCTGTTTTTT. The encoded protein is CASRWDRANTGELFF.

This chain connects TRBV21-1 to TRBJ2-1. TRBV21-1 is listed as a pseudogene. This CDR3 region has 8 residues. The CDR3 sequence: CASSKRFF. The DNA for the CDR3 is TGTGCCAGCAGCAAAAGGTTCTTC.

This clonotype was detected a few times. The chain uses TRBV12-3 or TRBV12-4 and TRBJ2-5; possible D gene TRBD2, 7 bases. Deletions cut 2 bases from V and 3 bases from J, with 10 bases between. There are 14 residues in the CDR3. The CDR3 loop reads CASSLKGGKETQYF. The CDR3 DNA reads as TGTGCCAGCAGTTTAAAGGGGGGGAAAGAGACCCAGTACTTC.

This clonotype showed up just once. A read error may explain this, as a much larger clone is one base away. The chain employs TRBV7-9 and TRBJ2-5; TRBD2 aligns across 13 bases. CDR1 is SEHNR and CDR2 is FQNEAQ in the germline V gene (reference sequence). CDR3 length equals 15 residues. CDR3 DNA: TGTGCCAGCAGCAGAGGACTAGCGGGAGAAGAGACCCGGTACTTC. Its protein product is CASSRGLAGEETRYF.

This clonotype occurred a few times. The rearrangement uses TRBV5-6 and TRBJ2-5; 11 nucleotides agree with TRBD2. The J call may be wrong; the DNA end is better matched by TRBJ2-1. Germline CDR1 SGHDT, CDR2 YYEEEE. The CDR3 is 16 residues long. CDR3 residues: CASSLTSGSGADEQFF. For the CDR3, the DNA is TGTGCCAGCAGCTTGACTAGCGGGAGTGGAGCCGATGAGCAGTTCTTC.

This CDR3 is CASARENHLDTQYF. For the CDR3, the DNA is TGTGCCAGCGCCCGGGAAAATCACCTAGATACGCAGTATTTT. The genes are TRBV6-5 and TRBJ2-3, with a weak D call TRBD2 (5 bases). The CDR3 totals 14 residues. Trimming stripped 8 bases from V and 5 bases from J, with 17 bases between. CDR1 and CDR2 (germline): MNHEY, SVGAGI.

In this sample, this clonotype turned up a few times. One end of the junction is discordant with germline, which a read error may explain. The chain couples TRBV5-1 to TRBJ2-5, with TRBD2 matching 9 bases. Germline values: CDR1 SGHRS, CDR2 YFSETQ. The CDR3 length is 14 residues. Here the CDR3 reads CASTLTSGQETLYF. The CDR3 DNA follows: TGCGCCAGCACCCTGACTAGCGGACAAGAGACCCTGTACTTC.